This passage covers 30 T cell receptor beta chains from one sample sequenced in a study of T cell responses to AZD1222 COVID-19 vaccine. Assay used: immunoSEQ multiplex PCR; TCRdb lists only in-frame clones, some missing. Of approximately 190,000 clones listed, over 85% were seen once; the top ten hold approximately 4%. This material consisted of peripheral blood, taken 28 days after the second dose of the MenACWY control vaccine. These receptors were obtained from an adult who received the MenACWY meningococcal vaccine as a control.

V and J are TRBV11-1 and TRBJ1-1; D gene ambiguous. This CDR3 has 14 amino acids. V lost 1 base to trimming and J lost 7 bases, with 13 bases between them. The germline CDR1 and CDR2 sequences are SGHAT and FQDESV (reference sequence). In DNA, the CDR3 is TGTGCCAGCAGCTTAGTTTGGGCTAGCCGTGAAGCTTTCTTT. Translated: CASSLVWASREAFF.

V is TRBV7-8 and J is TRBJ1-1; no reliable D call. The germline gives CDR1 SGHVS, CDR2 FQNEAQ. V was pared by 5 bases and J by 4 bases, with 8 bases between. The length of the CDR3 is 12 residues. CDR3 loop: CASSHGGTEAFF. The DNA of the CDR3 is TGTGCCAGCAGCCATGGCGGCACTGAAGCTTTCTTT.

The chain recombines TRBV4-1 with TRBJ1-2, with 9 positions matching TRBD1. CDR1 is MGHRA and CDR2 is YSYEKL in the germline V gene. The junction had 13 bases not matched to a gene; V was cut back by 0 bases and J by 8 bases. CDR3 size: 17 residues. The CDR3 region has the DNA TGCGCCAGCAGCCAAGATCCTTTGCGGGGACAGGGCACGGGCTACACCTTC. Translated: CASSQDPLRGQGTGYTF.

The rearrangement links TRBV27 to TRBJ1-1; TRBD1 might be the D (5 bases). Between the trimmed V and J ends, which lost 5 bases and 3 bases, there was a span of 13 bases. Germline V CDR1 and CDR2: MNHEY, SMNVEV (reference sequence). The CDR3 length is 14 residues. The CDR3 bases are TGTGCCAGCAGTGGTTCAGGGCTATACACTGAAGCTTTCTTT. This encodes CASSGSGLYTEAFF.

The rearrangement joins TRBV5-1 to TRBJ2-7, with unresolved D. The CDR3 runs to 13 residues. Germline V gene sequence: CDR1 SGHRS, CDR2 YFSETQ. V gave up 0 bases and J gave up 2 bases, with 6 bases separating them. CDR3 amino acids: CASSLGPAYEQYF. CDR3 nucleotide sequence: TGCGCCAGCAGCTTGGGACCCGCCTACGAGCAGTACTTC.

This clone was counted between two and nine times. This chain uses TRBV4-1 with TRBJ2-7, with 14 bases identical to TRBD2. This CDR3 region has 14 residues. Trimming at V came to 4 bases and at J to 6 bases, leaving 2 bases not matched to a gene. The V gene's germline CDR1 is MGHRA and CDR2 YSYEKL. The CDR3 reads CASSRGLAGGEQYF. The CDR3 DNA is TGCGCCAGCAGCCGAGGACTAGCGGGAGGCGAGCAGTACTTC.

V gene TRBV10-2 combines with J gene TRBJ2-2; a weak D match, TRBD2 (6 bases). Germline lookup yields CDR1 WSHSY and CDR2 SAAADI. The V end lost 10 bases, the J end lost 6 bases, and 15 bases lay between the germline ends. The CDR3 extends over 13 amino acids. The CDR3, as DNA: TGCGCCATCAAACAACCGGGAGCCGGGGAGCTGTTTTTT. It is translated as CAIKQPGAGELFF.

This sequence joins TRBV9 and TRBJ2-7; the match to TRBD2 covers 8 bases. J lost 3 bases, V lost 0 bases, and 5 bases had no gene match. There are 15 residues in the CDR3. Germline CDR1 reads SGDLS; CDR2 reads YYNGEE. The CDR3 loop is CASSVESGGFYEQYF. Here the CDR3 DNA reads TGTGCCAGCAGCGTAGAGAGCGGGGGATTCTACGAGCAGTACTTC.

The rearrangement uses TRBV12-3 or TRBV12-4 and TRBJ2-7; perhaps TRBD2 as D (7 bases). The CDR3 consists of 13 residues. Trimming removed 8 bases from V and 2 bases from J, with 13 bases in between. CDR3 DNA: TGTGCCAGCGGGGGAGGGGGTGCCTACGAGCAGTACTTC. Amino acids: CASGGGGAYEQYF.

The chain combines TRBV6-6 with TRBJ1-2; TRBD1 agrees at 10 bases. The CDR3 has 14 residues. Germline V gene sequence: CDR1 MNHNY, CDR2 SVGAGI (reference sequence). V was clipped by 5 bases and J by 10 bases; unmatched bases: 10. The CDR3 DNA sequence: TGTGCCAGCAGTCCCACGACAGGGGGCAATGACTACACCTTC. Protein product: CASSPTTGGNDYTF.

The gene calls are TRBV29-1 and TRBJ1-1; unclear D gene. The V and J ends lost 5 bases and 0 bases respectively, with 4 bases between them. Looked up from germline, CDR1 is SQVTM and CDR2 is ANQGSEA. This CDR3 region has 11 residues. In DNA, the CDR3 is TGCAGCGTTAAGATGAACACTGAAGCTTTCTTT. Amino acid sequence: CSVKMNTEAFF.

The V call is TRBV5-8, the J call TRBJ2-7, with D possibly matching TRBD2 (5 bases). CDR1 is SGHTS, CDR2 YDEGEE, per germline. CDR3 length equals 14 residues. V lost 4 bases and J lost 2, with 13 bases in between. CDR3 sequence (DNA): TGTGCCAGCAGCCCTGACCGGGGTACCTACGAGCAGTACTTC. It specifies CASSPDRGTYEQYF.

The rearrangement uses TRBV18 and TRBJ1-5; 8 bases match TRBD1. The germline V gene encodes CDR1 KGHSH and CDR2 LQKENI. The CDR3 sequence is 15 residues long. J was trimmed by 2 bases and V by 5 bases; bases with no gene match: 5. CDR3 coding DNA: TGTGCCAGCTCAGGACAGGGTGGTGGCAATCAGCCCCAGCATTTT. Translation gives CASSGQGGGNQPQHF.

V gene TRBV3-1 (or the pseudogene TRBV3-2) combines with J gene TRBJ1-1; D unresolved. The CDR3 covers 14 residues. The V gene's germline CDR1 is LGHDT and CDR2 YNNKEL (reference sequence). V gave up 1 base and J gave up 3 bases, with 9 bases separating them. CDR3 nucleotide sequence: TGTGCCAGCAGCCAAGCGAAGGTGTACACTGAAGCTTTCTTT. It yields the protein CASSQAKVYTEAFF.

J is TRBJ1-5 and V is TRBV6-5; D possibly corresponds to TRBD1 (6 bases). Trimming shortened V by 7 bases and J by 6 bases, and 16 bases separated the two germline ends. Germline values: CDR1 MNHEY, CDR2 SVGAGI. The CDR3 spans 14 residues. CDR3 DNA sequence: TGTGCCAGCAACATGGACAGCTACGGTCAGCCCCAGCATTTT. This encodes CASNMDSYGQPQHF.

V is TRBV27 and J is TRBJ2-3, with 9 bases identical to TRBD1. The CDR3 runs 15 residues. CDR1 and CDR2 from the germline V gene are MNHEY and SMNVEV (reference sequence). The J segment lost 0 bases and the V segment lost 6 bases, leaving 4 bases of the junction unmatched. The CDR3 loop is CASSYGQGSTDTQYF. The CDR3, as DNA: TGTGCCAGCAGCTATGGACAGGGGAGCACAGATACGCAGTATTTT.

As to this clone: Other DNA sequences of this sample code for an identical CDR3. This chain links TRBV7-2 with TRBJ1-5; D gene uncertain. The CDR3 covers 14 residues. Germline V gene lookup returns CDR1 SGHTA and CDR2 FQGNSA. With 6 bases removed from V and 0 bases from J, the gap between germline ends came to 9 bases. CDR3 in DNA: TGTGCCAGCAGTCCCGATTATAGCAATCAGCCCCAGCATTTT. Translation: CASSPDYSNQPQHF. The full variable domain, rest sourced from reference TRBV7-2 and TRBJ1-5, is GAGVSQSPSNKVTEKGKDVELRCDPISGHTALYWYRQSLGQGLEFLIYFQGNSAPDKSGLPSDRFSAERTGGSVSTLTIQRTQQEDSAVYLCASSPDYSNQPQHFGDGTRLSIL.

The chain employs TRBV27 and TRBJ2-1, with D maybe TRBD2 (6 bases). Trimming took 5 bases from V and 2 from J, leaving 13 bases between them. The CDR3 runs to 15 residues. The germline gives CDR1 MNHEY, CDR2 SMNVEV (reference sequence). The CDR3 DNA follows: TGTGCCAGCAGTCCGCGTAGCGGCACCTACAATGAGCAGTTCTTC. Its protein is CASSPRSGTYNEQFF.

J is TRBJ1-4 and V is TRBV11-2, with a weak D call TRBD1 (5 bases). The CDR3 contains 16 residues. Germline V gene lookup returns CDR1 SGHAT and CDR2 FQNNGV. V lost 2 bases and J lost 1, with 11 bases in between. DNA for the CDR3: TGTGCCAGCAGCTTAAATCCTCAGGGAACTAATGAAAAACTGTTTTTT. This codes for CASSLNPQGTNEKLFF.

This clone was seen once. The chain is built from TRBV27 and TRBJ1-6; D unclear. The germline V gene has CDR1 MNHEY and CDR2 SMNVEV (reference sequence). The V end was cut by 1 base, the J end by 9 bases, with 19 bases between. The CDR3 has 17 residues. The CDR3 bases are TGTGCCAGCAGTTTATTCCACGGAAAAAAAGTTCGTTCACCCCTCCACTTT. Translated: CASSLFHGKKVRSPLHF.

The chain couples TRBV15 to TRBJ2-1; 12 positions match TRBD2. There are 17 residues in the CDR3. Germline assignment: CDR1 LNHNV and CDR2 YYDKDF (reference sequence). J was trimmed by 3 bases and V by 0 bases; bases with no gene match: 3. CDR3 sequence: CATSRDLTSGSYNEQFF. The CDR3 bases are TGTGCCACCAGCAGAGATCTGACTAGCGGGAGCTACAATGAGCAGTTCTTC.

This chain joins TRBV15 and TRBJ1-5; 7 bases match TRBD1. The CDR3 extends over 16 amino acids. In germline, CDR1 is LNHNV, CDR2 YYDKDF (reference sequence). The ends lost 1 base at V and 5 bases at J; junction bases unmatched: 8. The CDR3 coding sequence is TGTGCCACCAGCAGAGCCTTACAGGGGATGGATCAGCCCCAGCATTTT. Translating gives CATSRALQGMDQPQHF.

The rearrangement uses TRBV6-2 or TRBV6-3 and TRBJ2-1, with a tentative D call TRBD2 (6 bases). There are 16 residues in the CDR3. Germline lookup yields CDR1 MNHEY and CDR2 SVGEGT. V was trimmed by 5 bases and J by 0 bases, leaving 14 bases between them. The CDR3 nucleotides read TGTGCCAGCAGTCAGCTAGCGTTGAGCTCCTACAATGAGCAGTTCTTC. It is translated as CASSQLALSSYNEQFF.

The chain links TRBV4-2 to TRBJ1-4; a weak D match, TRBD1 (5 bases). With 0 bases removed from V and 7 bases from J, the gap between germline ends came to 15 bases. The germline V gene encodes CDR1 LGHNA and CDR2 YNFKEQ. The CDR3 has 16 amino acids. The CDR3 loop is CASSQERPYRGEKLFF. CDR3 bases: TGTGCCAGCAGCCAAGAGCGCCCCTATAGGGGTGAAAAACTGTTTTTT.

V usage is TRBV3-1 (or the pseudogene TRBV3-2) and J usage is TRBJ1-1; perhaps TRBD1 as D (6 bases). V lost 4 bases to trimming and J lost 1 base, with 13 bases between them. This CDR3 comprises 15 residues. Per germline, CDR1 LGHDT and CDR2 YNNKEL (reference sequence). CDR3 loop: CASSPSTGSNTEAFF. The CDR3, as DNA: TGTGCCAGCAGCCCAAGCACAGGGTCGAACACTGAAGCTTTCTTT.

This CDR3 is CASSQATYGYTF. The CDR3 nucleotides are TGTGCCAGCAGCCAGGCGACCTATGGCTACACCTTC. The chain is built from TRBV14 and TRBJ1-2; D is ambiguous. Trimming removed 3 bases at V and 4 bases at J, with 6 bases between. Germline V CDR1 and CDR2: SGHDN, FVKESK. This CDR3 comprises 12 residues.

The chain has TRBV19 and TRBJ2-7, with 9 bases aligning to TRBD1. Trimming removed 2 bases from V and 6 bases from J; junction bases left unmatched: 8. The length of the CDR3 is 15 residues. The germline CDR1 and CDR2 sequences are LNHDA and SQIVND (reference sequence). This CDR3 reads CASSINGDRAGEQYF. The DNA for the CDR3 is TGTGCCAGTAGTATAAATGGGGACAGGGCGGGCGAGCAGTACTTC.

This chain connects TRBV28 to TRBJ1-1; 7 nucleotides line up with TRBD1. The CDR3 spans 14 residues. V lost 5 bases, J lost 3 bases, and 6 bases stayed unmatched. CDR1 MDHEN and CDR2 SYDVKM come from the germline V gene. The CDR3 region is CASSIQGRYTEAFF. CDR3 nucleotide sequence: TGTGCCAGCAGTATACAGGGGCGGTACACTGAAGCTTTCTTT. The full variable domain, with the rest looked up from reference TRBV28 and TRBJ1-1, is DVKVTQSSRYLVKRTGEKVFLECVQDMDHENMFWYRQDPGLGLRLIYFSYDVKMKEKGDIPEGYSVSREKKERFSLILESASTNQTSMYLCASSIQGRYTEAFFGQGTRLTVV.

The chain couples TRBV3-1 (or the pseudogene TRBV3-2) to TRBJ2-5; no clear D. CDR3 length: 15 residues. In germline, CDR1 is LGHDT, CDR2 YNNKEL (reference sequence). Trimming shortened V by 1 base and J by 2 bases, and 11 bases separated the two germline ends. As DNA, the CDR3 is TGTGCCAGCAGCCAAGGGAGCTGGGGTCAAGAGACCCAGTACTTC. Amino acid sequence: CASSQGSWGQETQYF.

The chain is built from TRBV7-3 and TRBJ1-1, with D tentatively TRBD1 (6 bases). Trimming took off 5 bases at V and 3 bases at J, with 10 bases between the two ends. Per the germline V gene, CDR1 is SGHTA and CDR2 is FQGTGA. This CDR3 has 13 amino acids. DNA of the CDR3: TGTGCCAGCAGCACCGACAGGTACACTGAAGCTTTCTTT. This translates into CASSTDRYTEAFF.